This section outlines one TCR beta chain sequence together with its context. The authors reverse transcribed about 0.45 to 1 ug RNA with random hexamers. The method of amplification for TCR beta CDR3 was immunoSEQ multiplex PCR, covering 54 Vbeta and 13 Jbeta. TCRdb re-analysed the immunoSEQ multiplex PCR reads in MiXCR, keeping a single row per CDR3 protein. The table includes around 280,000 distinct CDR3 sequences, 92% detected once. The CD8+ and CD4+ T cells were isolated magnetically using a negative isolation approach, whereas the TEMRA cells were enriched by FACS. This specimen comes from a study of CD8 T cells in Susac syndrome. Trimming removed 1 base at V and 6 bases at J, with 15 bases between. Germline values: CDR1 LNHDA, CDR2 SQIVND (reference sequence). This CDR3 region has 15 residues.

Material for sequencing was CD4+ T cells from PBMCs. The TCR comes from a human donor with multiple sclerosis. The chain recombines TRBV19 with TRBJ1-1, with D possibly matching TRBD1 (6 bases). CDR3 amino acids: CASSIARGQPSEAFF. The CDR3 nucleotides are TGTGCCAGTAGTATAGCCCGCGGACAGCCGTCTGAAGCTTTCTTT.